This is a list of T cell receptor beta chains from one sample in a study of OX40 agonist ivuxolimab in advanced cancers. Generated by immunoSEQ multiplex PCR, the TCRdb table keeps only in-frame clones and is missing some. The data contain approximately 88,000 clones, over 75% of them singletons. The material sequenced was CD4+ or CD8+ T cells sorted from blood, taken in a trial of the OX40 agonist ivuxolimab. The receptors derive from an adult with an advanced solid tumor such as melanoma, head and neck, liver or kidney cancer. Both conserved end residues are part of each CDR3. Each record gives: D gene, clone size, J gene, V gene, CDR3 protein, CDR3 DNA. D genes are given only for firm matches. For some rows the clone size is stated as once, few or many, or as a class when expanded; others skip it.

>TRBD1|.|TRBJ2-3|TRBV11-2
CASSFDRGADTQYF
TGTGCCAGCAGCTTCGACAGGGGGGCAGATACGCAGTATTTT
>.|.|TRBJ2-2|TRBV7-7
CASSYRANTGELFF
TGTGCTAGCAGCTACAGGGCGAACACCGGGGAGCTGTTTTTT
>TRBD2|.|TRBJ2-3|TRBV6-1
CASWGGWSDTQYF
TGTGCCAGCTGGGGGGGTTGGTCAGATACGCAGTATTTT
>.|.|TRBJ1-1|TRBV30
CAWSVSVTEAFF
TGTGCCTGGAGTGTATCGGTTACTGAAGCTTTCTTT
>TRBD2|.|TRBJ2-3|TRBV11-2
CASSPGGTRPYF
TGTGCCAGCAGCCCCGGGGGGACTCGACCGTATTTT
>.|few|TRBJ1-5|TRBV19
CASSILPTSNQPQHF
TGTGCCAGTAGTATTTTGCCAACTAGCAATCAGCCCCAGCATTTT
>TRBD1|.|TRBJ2-5|TRBV29-1
CSVGLGQTYQETQYF
TGCAGCGTCGGGTTGGGACAGACTTACCAAGAGACCCAGTACTTC
>.|.|TRBJ2-2|TRBV9
CASSVMGAGELFF
TGTGCCAGCAGCGTAATGGGGGCCGGGGAGCTGTTTTTT
>.|.|TRBJ2-1|TRBV7-8
CASSLVGGSYNEQFF
TGTGCCAGCAGCTTAGTTGGGGGCTCCTACAATGAGCAGTTCTTC
>.|.|TRBJ1-1|TRBV6-6
CASSNYYTEAFF
TGTGCCAGCAGTAATTATTACACTGAAGCTTTCTTT
>TRBD1|.|TRBJ1-1|TRBV19
CASSLPDRRTTEAFF
TGTGCCAGTAGTCTGCCGGACAGGAGGACCACTGAAGCTTTCTTT
>.|.|TRBJ1-1|TRBV30
CAWSAGRTEAFF
TGTGCCTGGAGTGCTGGGAGGACTGAAGCTTTCTTT
>.|.|TRBJ2-1|TRBV21-1
CASSKGLSRGGNEQFF
TGTGCCAGCAGTAAAGGTCTATCCAGGGGGGGGAATGAGCAGTTCTTC
>.|.|TRBJ1-6|TRBV7-2
CASSLRVGSSYNSPLHF
TGTGCCAGCAGCTTAAGGGTGGGGAGCTCCTATAATTCACCCCTCCACTTT
>.|.|TRBJ1-5|TRBV30
CAWSLGLNNQPQHF
TGTGCCTGGAGTTTAGGACTGAACAATCAGCCCCAGCATTTT
>TRBD2|once|TRBJ2-5|TRBV9
CASSVGTSGGQETQYF
TGTGCCAGCAGCGTCGGGACTAGCGGGGGGCAAGAGACCCAGTACTTC
>TRBD1|.|TRBJ2-3|TRBV6-5
CASSGQGLGTDTQYF
TGTGCCAGCAGTGGACAGGGGCTGGGCACAGATACGCAGTATTTT
>.|.|TRBJ2-5|TRBV10-2
CASSVGGRWETQYF
TGCGCCAGCAGTGTGGGGGGCCGGTGGGAGACCCAGTACTTC
>.|.|TRBJ2-5|TRBV7-2
CASSFGGTQYF
TGTGCCAGCAGCTTCGGAGGGACCCAGTACTTC
>.|once|TRBJ2-1|TRBV18
CASSPPSSLHGEQFF
TGTGCCAGCTCACCACCGTCCTCGCTACACGGTGAGCAGTTCTTC
>.|.|TRBJ2-7|TRBV15
CATSPRQAYEQYF
TGTGCCACCAGCCCTCGACAAGCCTACGAGCAGTACTTC
>TRBD2|.|TRBJ2-7|TRBV9
CASSGGSGRASYEQYF
TGTGCCAGCAGCGGCGGCAGCGGGAGGGCTTCCTACGAGCAGTACTTC
>.|.|TRBJ2-7|TRBV5-1
CASSLTPTSSYEQYF
TGCGCCAGCAGCTTGACGCCCACTAGCTCCTACGAGCAGTACTTC
>TRBD1|.|TRBJ1-3|TRBV18
CASSPTGDGRSGNTIYF
TGTGCCAGCTCACCGACAGGGGACGGCCGCTCTGGAAACACCATATATTTT
>TRBD2|.|TRBJ2-5|TRBV28
CASSLNPAGGQETQYF
TGTGCCAGCAGTTTAAATCCAGCGGGGGGTCAAGAGACCCAGTACTTC
>.|.|TRBJ1-1|TRBV7-8
CASSLFGEGTEAFF
TGTGCCAGCAGCTTATTTGGGGAAGGCACTGAAGCTTTCTTT
>.|.|TRBJ1-2|TRBV21-1
CPLGDRGRINYGYTF
TGTCCTCTAGGGGACAGGGGGCGAATAAACTATGGCTACACCTTC
>TRBD1|.|TRBJ1-1|TRBV6-4
CASSATAGDRGNTEAFF
TGTGCCAGCAGTGCTACCGCAGGGGACAGGGGGAACACTGAAGCTTTCTTT
>TRBD2|.|TRBJ2-1|TRBV7-2
CASRDISGSAYNEQFF
TGTGCCAGCAGAGACATTAGCGGGTCCGCCTACAATGAGCAGTTCTTC
>.|once|TRBJ2-5|TRBV7-8
CASSWEERTTETQYF
TGTGCCAGCAGCTGGGAGGAAAGGACGACGGAGACCCAGTACTTC
>.|.|TRBJ1-5|TRBV5-4
CASSSDGNQPQHF
TGTGCCAGCAGCTCGGATGGCAATCAGCCCCAGCATTTT
>.|.|TRBJ1-2|TRBV18
CASSPPSGIGLYGYTF
TGTGCCAGCTCACCACCCTCGGGGATAGGACTCTATGGCTACACCTTC
>.|.|TRBJ2-1|TRBV6-6
CASSYDRGEQFF
TGTGCCAGCAGTTACGATCGGGGTGAGCAGTTCTTC
>.|.|TRBJ1-2|TRBV2
CASSLLREGAGYTF
TGTGCCAGCAGTCTACTACGGGAAGGGGCTGGCTACACCTTC
>.|.|TRBJ1-5|TRBV11-2
CASSLVGTHVNQPQHF
TGTGCCAGCAGCTTAGTCGGGACGCACGTCAATCAGCCCCAGCATTTT
>.|few|TRBJ1-5|TRBV19
CASSRAGNSNQPQHF
TGTGCCAGTAGTCGCGCAGGGAATAGCAATCAGCCCCAGCATTTT
>.|.|TRBJ2-5|TRBV6-1
CASSELGPVKETQYF
TGTGCCAGCAGTGAACTCGGGCCAGTTAAAGAGACCCAGTACTTC
>.|.|TRBJ2-1|TRBV2
CASGGPSGNNEQFF
TGTGCCAGCGGAGGGCCGAGCGGAAACAATGAGCAGTTCTTC
>.|once|TRBJ1-1|TRBV7-2
CASSLWAQGINTEAFF
TGTGCCAGCAGCTTATGGGCCCAAGGAATCAACACTGAAGCTTTCTTT
>.|.|TRBJ1-2|TRBV6-1
CASSTAGATFYGYTF
TGTGCCAGCAGCACAGCAGGGGCCACTTTCTATGGCTACACCTTC
>.|.|TRBJ1-1|TRBV10-3
CAISEPMNTEAFF
TGTGCCATCAGTGAGCCTATGAACACTGAAGCTTTCTTT
>TRBD2|.|TRBJ2-3|TRBV7-2
CASSFLPAGGRGDTQYF
TGTGCCAGCAGCTTCTTGCCAGCGGGGGGGCGTGGAGATACGCAGTATTTT
>.|.|TRBJ2-2|TRBV18
CASSPQTYSRGTGELFF
TGTGCCAGCTCACCACAAACATACTCTAGGGGCACCGGGGAGCTGTTTTTT
>.|.|TRBJ1-4|TRBV30
CAWSFVVNEKLFF
TGTGCCTGGAGTTTCGTAGTTAATGAAAAACTGTTTTTT
>TRBD2|.|TRBJ2-5|TRBV10-1
CASSDLGGRAQETQYF
TGCGCCAGCAGTGATTTGGGCGGGAGAGCTCAAGAGACCCAGTACTTC
>TRBD1|.|TRBJ2-2|TRBV11-2
CAPEGGTGNNTGELFF
TGTGCCCCCGAAGGGGGGACAGGTAATAACACCGGGGAGCTGTTTTTT
>.|.|TRBJ1-2|TRBV12-5
CASGSGELGGYTF
TGTGCTAGTGGTTCAGGGGAGTTGGGAGGCTACACCTTC
>.|.|TRBJ1-1|TRBV19
CASSMEFGGINTEAFF
TGTGCCAGTAGTATGGAGTTTGGAGGGATCAACACTGAAGCTTTCTTT
>TRBD2|.|TRBJ2-5|TRBV5-1
CASSLGGDYLKETQYF
TGCGCCAGCAGCTTGGGTGGGGACTACCTCAAAGAGACCCAGTACTTC
>.|.|TRBJ2-1|TRBV9
CASSGSYNEQFF
TGTGCCAGCAGCGGATCCTACAATGAGCAGTTCTTC
>.|.|TRBJ1-2|TRBV28
CACQKGPQDNYGYTF
TGTGCCTGCCAGAAAGGGCCCCAGGATAACTATGGCTACACCTTC
>.|once|TRBJ2-2|TRBV4-1
CASSHAGPTSTGELFF
TGCGCCAGCAGCCATGCAGGACCTACTAGCACCGGGGAGCTGTTTTTT
>TRBD2|.|TRBJ2-1|TRBV19
CASSIQLAGGKSSYNEQFF
TGTGCCAGTAGTATACAACTAGCGGGAGGGAAGAGCTCCTACAATGAGCAGTTCTTC